A few counts support the clone carrying this T cell receptor beta chain. Its antigen remains unidentified. TCRdb reprocessed the 5' RACE reads with MiXCR, giving one entry per CDR3 protein. The repertoire consists of about 500,000 distinct CDR3 sequences, with roughly 21% occurring once and the leading ten covering around 12%. These data are taken from a study of T-cell memory formation after mild COVID-19. Study conclusions and caveats: A subset of responding clones appeared in pre-infection memory, suggesting cross-reactive memory joined. CM and EM subsets held most contracting CD4+ clones; EMRA held CD8+ ones.

This CDR3 is 17 amino acids long. With 0 bases removed from V and 4 bases from J, the gap between germline ends came to 16 bases. The germline V gene encodes CDR1 LGHNA and CDR2 YSLEER. Sequenced sample: PBMCs or a T cell subset sorted from them (not recorded which). This chain uses TRBV4-3 with TRBJ1-5; maybe TRBD1 (5 bases). This TCR was sampled from an adult woman who had mild COVID-19 (a few samples of this study predate the infection). Cell type and time point are not known. The DNA for the CDR3 is TGCGCCAGCAGCCAAGATGGGTGGCAGGGATTTAATCAGCCCCAGCATTTT. Translating gives CASSQDGWQGFNQPQHF.